This T cell receptor beta chain was sequenced in a study of memory CD4+ T cells and cytomegalovirus serostatus. Study-wide findings and caveats: Repertoires predicted CMV serostatus with median bootstrapped AUC of about 0.96.

As originally analysed: Out-of-frame sequences were removed, leaving 2,000,000 or so distinct TCRbeta sequences. Libraries were prepared by immunoSEQ multiplex PCR; TCRdb keeps only in-frame clonotypes and omits some of them. V and J calls and clone size come straight from that table; D and trimming were deduced from the DNA. The sample has 50,000 to 55,000 clones, about 73% seen once. Single viable CD3+CD4+CD8-CD45RO+ cells were sorted as the memory CD4+ T cells. A note on this clone: Its antigen is as yet unknown.

The V gene's germline CDR1 is ENHRY and CDR2 SYGVKD. The germline V and J ends were trimmed by 7 bases and 0 bases, with 24 bases remaining between them. The CDR3 is 18 amino acids. The sequence was collected from an adult in good health and CMV-seronegative. The specimen was memory CD4+ T cells from blood. The chain is built from TRBV10-3 and TRBJ1-2; a weak D match, TRBD1 (6 bases). The CDR3 nucleotides are TGTGCCATCACCGAACGCACAGGGAGGGCCCTTACTAACTATGGCTACACCTTC. Its protein product is CAITERTGRALTNYGYTF.